What follows are 7 T cell receptor beta chains derived from one specimen sequenced in a study of CD8 T cells in ankylosing spondylitis. TCRdb recomputed calls from the 5' RACE reads with MiXCR, one row per CDR3 protein. Here the sample spans under 250,000 distinct CDR3 sequences, more than 25% being singletons. The sample comprised blood, either unsorted or a sorted T cell fraction (not recorded which). These receptor sequences come from a male donor with ankylosing spondylitis or in good health (not recorded which).

The chain employs TRBV29-1 and TRBJ2-2; 9 nucleotides agree with TRBD1. Germline V gene lookup returns CDR1 SQVTM and CDR2 ANQGSEA. The CDR3 consists of 14 residues. J was trimmed by 0 bases and V by 6 bases; bases with no gene match: 2. CDR3 bases: TGCAGCGTCCGGGACAGGGCGAACACCGGGGAGCTGTTTTTT. This translates into CSVRDRANTGELFF.

The chain couples TRBV6-5 to TRBJ2-6, with unresolved D. Trimming removed 0 bases at V and 0 bases at J, with 9 bases between. CDR1 and CDR2 (germline): MNHEY, SVGAGI. The CDR3 covers 17 residues. The CDR3: CASSYSNRNSGANVLTF. The CDR3, as DNA: TGTGCCAGCAGTTACTCGAATCGGAACTCTGGGGCCAACGTCCTGACTTTC.

In its sample, this clonotype was seen a few times. V usage is TRBV20-1 and J usage is TRBJ1-5; D not resolved. The V gene lost 3 bases and the J gene lost 0 bases, with 12 bases spanning the gap. Germline V gene lookup returns CDR1 DFQATT and CDR2 SNEGSKA (reference sequence). The CDR3 is made up of 15 amino acids. This CDR3 reads CSASVSTASNQPQHF. DNA for the CDR3: TGCAGTGCTAGCGTTTCGACCGCTAGCAATCAGCCCCAGCATTTT.

The chain combines TRBV13 with TRBJ2-7; TRBD1 or TRBD2 may be the D gene (5 bases each). The germline V gene has CDR1 PRHDT and CDR2 FYEKMQ (reference sequence). The CDR3 consists of 13 residues. V gave up 6 bases and J gave up 7 bases, with 16 bases separating them. The CDR3 here is CASRPPGRGEQYF. CDR3 DNA: TGTGCCAGCAGACCACCGGGACGAGGGGAGCAGTACTTC.

The chain has TRBV5-1 and TRBJ1-4, with D unclear. This CDR3 is 15 amino acids long. V was clipped by 1 base and J by 0 bases, with 7 bases between them. Germline loops: CDR1 SGHRS, CDR2 YFSETQ. DNA for the CDR3: TGCGCCAGCAGCTTGATGGGGACAACTAATGAAAAACTGTTTTTT. Its translation is CASSLMGTTNEKLFF.

The chain employs TRBV5-5 and TRBJ2-1; D possibly corresponds to TRBD1 (6 bases). The germline V gene has CDR1 SGHKS and CDR2 YYEKEE (reference sequence). The V gene lost 0 bases and the J gene lost 4 bases, with 11 bases spanning the gap. The CDR3 covers 15 residues. CDR3 nucleotides: TGTGCCAGCAGCTTGGAAGGGGGACAATACAATGAGCAGTTCTTC. It translates to CASSLEGGQYNEQFF.

This clonotype was seen repeatedly, ten times or more. The chain carries TRBV27 and TRBJ2-1, with 12 bases lining up with TRBD2. The CDR3 runs to 16 residues. The germline V gene has CDR1 MNHEY and CDR2 SMNVEV (reference sequence). V lost 5 bases to trimming and J lost 9 bases; unmatched junction nucleotides: 11. CDR3 sequence reads: CASSRMGLAGKAEQFF. CDR3 in DNA: TGTGCCAGCAGTCGAATGGGACTAGCGGGTAAGGCTGAGCAGTTCTTC.